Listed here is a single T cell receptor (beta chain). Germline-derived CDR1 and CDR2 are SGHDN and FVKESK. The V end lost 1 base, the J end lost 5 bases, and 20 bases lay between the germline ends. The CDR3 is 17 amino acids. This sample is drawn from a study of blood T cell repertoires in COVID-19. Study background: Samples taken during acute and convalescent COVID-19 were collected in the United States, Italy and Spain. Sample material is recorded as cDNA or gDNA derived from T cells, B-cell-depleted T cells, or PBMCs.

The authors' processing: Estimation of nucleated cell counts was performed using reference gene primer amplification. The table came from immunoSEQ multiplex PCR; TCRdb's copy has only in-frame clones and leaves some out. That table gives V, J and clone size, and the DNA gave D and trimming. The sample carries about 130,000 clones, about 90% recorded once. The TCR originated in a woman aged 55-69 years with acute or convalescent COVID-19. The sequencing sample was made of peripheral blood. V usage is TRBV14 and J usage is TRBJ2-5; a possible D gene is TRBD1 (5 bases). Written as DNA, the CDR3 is TGTGCCAGCAGCCAAGTTGGATGGGGCTACCACCCCGAGACCCAGTACTTC. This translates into CASSQVGWGYHPETQYF.